One T cell receptor beta chain is described in this entry. This entry is derived from a study of blood T cell repertoires in COVID-19. Whole-study context: Collection of acute and convalescent COVID-19 samples took place in the United States, Italy and Spain. T cells, B-cell-depleted T cells, or PBMCs supplied cDNA or gDNA.

Authors' analysis steps: The assay estimated nucleated cells by amplifying reference gene primers. Data came from immunoSEQ multiplex PCR; TCRdb stores just in-frame clones and leaves some out. V and J calls and clone size are given by that table; D and trimming were obtained from the DNA. The sample lists 250,000 to 350,000 clones, approximately 90% occurring once. All recovered Cohort 3 donors got two negative PCRs, got clearance, or saw symptom resolution. This CDR3 comprises 12 residues. V lost 3 bases to trimming and J lost 7 bases, with 6 bases between them. Germline CDR1 and CDR2: KGHSH and LQKENI.

The genes are TRBV18 and TRBJ2-2, with D unclear. The specimen was PBMCs or T cells enriched from blood (not recorded which). The source of this sequence is a woman in her 30s who had recovered from COVID-19. The CDR3: CASSPAFGELFF. In DNA form, the CDR3 reads TGTGCCAGCTCACCGGCTTTCGGGGAGCTGTTTTTT.